This T cell receptor beta chain was sequenced during a study of T cell repertoires in cytomegalovirus infection. General study points: CMV-specific TCR beta clonotypes restricted by HLA-C dominated the ex vivo response.

This clonotype was counted at least ten times. The antigen is undetermined. MiXCR, run by TCRdb on the reads, gives a single entry per CDR3 protein. The sample lists roughly 230,000 distinct CDR3 sequences, roughly 12% occurring once. The sequence derives from a human donor in good health (CMV status not recorded). Some clones in this sample may be carry-over from other donors' samples. The sample comprised PBMCs.

CDR3 DNA: TGTGCCAGCAGCCGCATGGGACTAGCGATCGATGAGCAGTTCTTC. Translation: CASSRMGLAIDEQFF. The chain combines TRBV7-2 with TRBJ2-1, with 10 bases that match TRBD2. The J segment lost 8 bases and the V segment lost 5 bases, leaving 9 bases of the junction unmatched. The CDR3 length is 15 residues. Germline values: CDR1 SGHTA, CDR2 FQGNSA. Using reference TRBV7-2 and TRBJ2-1 for the parts outside the CDR3, the full variable domain is GAGVSQSPSNKVTEKGKDVELRCDPISGHTALYWYRQSLGQGLEFLIYFQGNSAPDKSGLPSDRFSAERTGGSVSTLTIQRTQQEDSAVYLCASSRMGLAIDEQFFGPGTRLTVL.